This T cell receptor (beta chain) was retrieved from a study of OX40 agonist ivuxolimab in advanced cancers. Study background: Among those treated, three patients had partial responses, one with hepatocellular carcinoma and two with cutaneous melanoma.

This CDR3 spans 16 amino acids. Germline V gene lookup returns CDR1 GTSNPN and CDR2 SVGIG (reference sequence). Libraries were prepared by immunoSEQ multiplex PCR; TCRdb keeps only in-frame clonotypes and omits some of them. Counted here are about 150,000 clones, roughly 94% occurring once; the ten biggest clones make up about 0.3%. The sequencing used CD4+ or CD8+ T cells sorted from blood, collected in a trial of the OX40 agonist ivuxolimab. This receptor was obtained from an adult with an advanced solid tumor such as melanoma, head and neck, liver or kidney cancer. This chain joins TRBV30 and TRBJ1-2, with D tentatively TRBD1 (6 bases). The CDR3 DNA follows: TGTGTCCTTTTATCGTCCCCCTGGGGGGGCTATTCTGGCTACACCTTC. This encodes CVLLSSPWGGYSGYTF.